This T cell receptor (beta chain) was observed in a study of cytomegalovirus exposure and HLA in healthy donors. The PCR ran on 60 Vbeta and 13 Jbeta primers. Per the authors' pipeline: In a later analysis, of 84 million or so unique beta chains, some 10 million appeared in at least two donors. Generated by immunoSEQ multiplex PCR, the TCRdb table keeps only in-frame clones and is missing some. V, J and clone size are those of that table, while D and trimming were read from the DNA. Of about 120,000 clones in the sample, about 8.6% were seen once. V was clipped by 3 bases and J by 2 bases; unmatched bases: 7. The CDR3 runs 16 residues. The germline V gene has CDR1 SQVTM and CDR2 ANQGSEA. In this sample, this clone turned up a few times.

The chain recombines TRBV29-1 with TRBJ2-5; 12 bases match TRBD2. Input material: PBMCs. This clonotype originated in a woman aged 40 to 50 in good health and CMV-seropositive. The CDR3 reads CSVDELAGGQQETQYF. Written as DNA, the CDR3 is TGCAGCGTTGACGAACTAGCGGGGGGTCAACAAGAGACCCAGTACTTC.